The source of this T cell receptor (beta chain) is a study of patients and donors after allogeneic stem cell transplantation. This CDR3 comprises 17 residues. The germline V gene encodes CDR1 ENHRY and CDR2 SYGVKD. V trimming: 6 bases; J trimming: 0 bases; junction bases outside the gene matches: 7. TCRdb reprocessed the RT-PCR reads via MiXCR and lists one record per CDR3 protein. The sample shows 800,000 to 1,000,000 distinct CDR3 sequences, more than 15% of them seen only once. This clonotype was seen only a few times. This chain joins TRBV10-3 and TRBJ2-6; 8 bases fit TRBD1. Sequenced sample: blood, either unsorted or a sorted T cell fraction (not recorded which). This sequence was found in a human donor who was either an allogeneic HSCT recipient or a stem cell or donor lymphocyte infusion donor (not recorded which). It is not recorded whose cells these are; they may come from a transplant donor. The CDR3 loop is CAIRRTGMYSGANVLTF. CDR3 in DNA: TGTGCCATCAGACGGACAGGGATGTACTCTGGGGCCAACGTCCTGACTTTC.